Described below is a single T cell receptor beta chain sequence and its context. V was trimmed by 0 bases and J by 0 bases, leaving 8 bases between them. Germline-derived CDR1 and CDR2 are MNHEY and SVGAGI. CDR3 length equals 15 residues. Data came from immunoSEQ multiplex PCR; TCRdb stores just in-frame clones and leaves some out. The sample records hundreds of thousands of clones, around nine tenths being singletons. The sample belongs to a study of blood T cell repertoires in COVID-19. The sequencing input was PBMCs or T cells enriched from blood (not recorded which). This sequence joins TRBV6-5 and TRBJ1-1; D not resolved. The receptor was derived from a woman between 55 and 75 years old in a cohort exposed to, infected with or recovered from COVID-19 (not recorded which). In DNA, the CDR3 is TGTGCCAGCAGTTACTCGCGGGGATTGAACACTGAAGCTTTCTTT. Translation: CASSYSRGLNTEAFF.